A single sample gave rise to the 9 T cell receptor beta chains below, sequenced in a study of T cells after yellow fever vaccination. TCRdb called the 5' RACE reads again in MiXCR, with one record for every CDR3 protein. The sample contains a few hundred thousand distinct CDR3 sequences, 6.9% of which appear only once. Sample: CD4+ T cells sorted from PBMCs, taken 15 days after the yellow fever booster vaccination. The receptors were gathered from a man aged 25-45 years who received the YFV17D yellow fever vaccine.

This clonotype was counted between two and nine times. The chain joins TRBV29-1 to TRBJ1-1; 7 bases are a match to TRBD1. Germline CDR1 SQVTM, CDR2 ANQGSEA. After removal of 7 bases from V and 3 bases from J, the junction contained 5 bases not matched to a gene. This CDR3 contains 12 residues. The CDR3 sequence: CSGRQGYTEAFF. The CDR3 nucleotides read TGCAGCGGACGACAGGGATACACTGAAGCTTTCTTT.

This chain links TRBV4-3 with TRBJ1-5; D is unresolved. Germline assignment: CDR1 LGHNA and CDR2 YSLEER. CDR3 length equals 14 residues. The V end lost 3 bases, the J end lost 3 bases, and 9 bases lay between the germline ends. The chain's CDR3 is CASSQAQFNQPQHF. CDR3 coding DNA: TGCGCCAGCAGCCAGGCACAGTTCAATCAGCCCCAGCATTTT.

This clonotype has just a few counts. The gene calls are TRBV11-2 and TRBJ2-2; D call uncertain. The germline gives CDR1 SGHAT, CDR2 FQNNGV. V lost 2 bases and J 2 bases, leaving 15 bases between the germline ends. The CDR3 is 17 residues long. This CDR3 is CASSLMIRAVNTGELFF. CDR3 in DNA: TGTGCCAGCAGCTTAATGATCCGGGCAGTAAACACCGGGGAGCTGTTTTTT.

Concerning this clonotype: Given a much more abundant clone one base away, this may be a read error. The rearrangement joins TRBV18 to TRBJ1-1; a possible D gene is TRBD1 (6 bases). The CDR3 contains 15 residues. Germline V gene lookup returns CDR1 KGHSH and CDR2 LQKENI. Here the CDR3 DNA reads TGTGCCAGCTCACTCGGACAGACCTCCAACACTGAAGCTCTCTTT. This gives the protein CASSLGQTSNTEALF.

This sequence joins TRBV6-6 and TRBJ2-1; the D gene is possibly TRBD2 (5 bases). The CDR3 runs to 13 residues. Germline V gene sequence: CDR1 MNHNY, CDR2 SVGAGI (reference sequence). With 4 bases removed from V and 9 bases from J, the gap between germline ends came to 13 bases. CDR3 sequence reads: CASSSRVEGEQFF. CDR3 nucleotides: TGTGCCAGCAGTTCTCGCGTCGAGGGTGAGCAGTTCTTC.

This clonotype appeared a few times. The V gene is TRBV9, the J gene TRBJ2-2; 7 bases are a match to TRBD1. Germline lookup yields CDR1 SGDLS and CDR2 YYNGEE. The CDR3 contains 15 residues. Trimming took 3 bases from V and 7 from J; bases not matched to a gene: 9. The CDR3 nucleotides are TGTGCCAGCAGCGCCCGTAGGGGGCCAGGCGGGGAGCTGTTTTTT. It yields the protein CASSARRGPGGELFF.

The sample holds many counts of this clonotype. The rearrangement joins TRBV7-7 to TRBJ2-1; no reliable D call. Looked up from germline, CDR1 is SSHAT and CDR2 is FNYEAQ (reference sequence). CDR3 length equals 13 residues. The V end lost 4 bases, the J end lost 7 bases, and 11 bases lay between the germline ends. The CDR3 protein is CASSSEWGNEQFF. As DNA, the CDR3 is TGTGCCAGCAGCTCCGAGTGGGGTAATGAGCAGTTCTTC.

This chain links TRBV6-2 or TRBV6-3 with TRBJ2-2, with D perhaps given as TRBD1 or TRBD2 (9 bases each). V dropped 2 bases and J dropped 5 bases, with 30 bases sitting between them. Germline assignment: CDR1 MNHEY and CDR2 SVGEGT. The CDR3 has 21 amino acids. CDR3 region: CASSYRGQGSLAGGWTGELFF. The CDR3 nucleotides read TGTGCCAGCAGTTACCGGGGACAGGGTTCCCTGGCGGGAGGGTGGACCGGGGAGCTGTTTTTT.

In its sample, this clonotype was seen a few times. The rearrangement links TRBV28 to TRBJ2-3; TRBD1 matches 7 bases. The CDR3 spans 17 residues. In germline, CDR1 is MDHEN, CDR2 SYDVKM. V was clipped by 2 bases and J by 6 bases; unmatched bases: 14. The chain's CDR3 is CASSLLRSAGGRDTQYF. CDR3 nucleotides: TGTGCCAGCAGTTTACTGAGATCGGCAGGGGGTAGGGATACGCAGTATTTT.